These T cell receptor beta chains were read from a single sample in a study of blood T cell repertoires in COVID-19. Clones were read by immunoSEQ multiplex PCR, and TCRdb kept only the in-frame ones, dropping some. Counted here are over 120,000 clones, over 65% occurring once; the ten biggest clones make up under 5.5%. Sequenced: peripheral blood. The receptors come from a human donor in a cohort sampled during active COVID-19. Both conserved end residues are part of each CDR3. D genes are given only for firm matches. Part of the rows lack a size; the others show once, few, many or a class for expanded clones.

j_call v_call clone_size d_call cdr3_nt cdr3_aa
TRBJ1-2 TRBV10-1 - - TGCGCCAGCAGTGAGTCGGGGGCAGAAGTGCGGGGCTACACCTTC CASSESGAEVRGYTF
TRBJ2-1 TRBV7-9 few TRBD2 TGTGCCAGCAGCTTAGGGACGGGACTAGCGGGGGTGGATGAGCAGTTCTTC CASSLGTGLAGVDEQFF
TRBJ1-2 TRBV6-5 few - TGTGCCAGCAGGCGCGGGACGGGGAACTATGGCTACACCTTC CASRRGTGNYGYTF
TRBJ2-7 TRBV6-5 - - TGTGCCAGCAGTAAGGGACAGACTAGCTCCTACGAGCAGTACTTC CASSKGQTSSYEQYF
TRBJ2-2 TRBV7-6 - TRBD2 TGTGCCAGCAGCTTAGTAGCGGGGGGGCGCTTACCCGGGGAGCTGTTTTTT CASSLVAGGRLPGELFF
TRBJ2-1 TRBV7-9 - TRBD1 TGTGCCAGCAGCTTGACAGGGGCCTACAATGAGCAGTTCTTC CASSLTGAYNEQFF
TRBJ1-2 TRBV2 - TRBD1 TGTGCCAGCAAAGGACAGGCCGCTAACTATGGCTACACCTTC CASKGQAANYGYTF
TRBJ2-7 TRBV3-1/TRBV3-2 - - TGTGCCAGCAGCCCGACCGGACTGCGCGAGCAGTACTTC CASSPTGLREQYF
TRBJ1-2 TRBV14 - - TGTGCCAGCAGCCAAGATGATTACGGCTATGGCTACACCTTC CASSQDDYGYGYTF
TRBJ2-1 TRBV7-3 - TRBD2 TGTGCCAGCAGGCGCACCTCCTCCGGGGGGGCAAGAAATGAGCAGTTCTTC CASRRTSSGGARNEQFF
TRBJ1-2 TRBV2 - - TGTGCCAGCATTTCAATGGACAGCCTCTATGGCTACACCTTC CASISMDSLYGYTF
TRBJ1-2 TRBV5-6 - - TGTGCCAGCAGCTTGCGTCCTAACTATGGCTACACCTTC CASSLRPNYGYTF
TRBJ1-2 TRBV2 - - TGTGCCAGCAGGACTGACAGCCAGAACTATGGCTACACCTTC CASRTDSQNYGYTF
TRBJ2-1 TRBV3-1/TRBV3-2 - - TGTGCCAGCAGCCAAGGCTATAACAATGAGCAGTTCTTC CASSQGYNNEQFF
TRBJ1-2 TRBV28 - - TGTGCCAGCAGTTTATCAACCCCCCCCAGGGGAAACTATGGCTACACCTTC CASSLSTPPRGNYGYTF
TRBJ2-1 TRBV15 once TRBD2 TGTGCCACCAGCAGCAGGACTAGCGGGGACTACAATGAGCAGTTCTTC CATSSRTSGDYNEQFF
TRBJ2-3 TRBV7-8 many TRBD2 TGTGCCTCAGGGGGACTAGCTAGGACAGATACGCAGTATTTT CASGGLARTDTQYF
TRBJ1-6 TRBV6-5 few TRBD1 TGTGCCAGCAGTTTTCGACAGGGGGGATCACCCCTCCACTTT CASSFRQGGSPLHF
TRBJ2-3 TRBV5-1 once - TGCGCCAGCAGCTTGGAGAATCGGGATACGCAGTATTTT CASSLENRDTQYF
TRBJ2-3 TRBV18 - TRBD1 TGTGCCAGCTCACCACGGGCAGGGGGCGCAGGGGATACGCAGTATTTT CASSPRAGGAGDTQYF
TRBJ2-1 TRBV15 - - TGTGCCACCAGCAGAGGGGGGACTGACAATGAGCAGTTCTTC CATSRGGTDNEQFF
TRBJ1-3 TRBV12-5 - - TGTGCTAGTGTCCAGGGAGGTGGAAACACCATATATTTT CASVQGGGNTIYF
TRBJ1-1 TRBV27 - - TGTGCCAGCAGTCTCCAGGGCGTCACGGGCGGAGTGAACACTGAAGCTTTCTTT CASSLQGVTGGVNTEAFF
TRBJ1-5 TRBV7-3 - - TGTGCCAGCAGCGATCGGTCCGTGAGCCATAGCAATCAGCCCCAGCATTTT CASSDRSVSHSNQPQHF
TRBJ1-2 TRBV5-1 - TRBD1 TGCGCCAGCAGCCCCCCTTTGGGGACAGGGAACGGCTACACCTTC CASSPPLGTGNGYTF
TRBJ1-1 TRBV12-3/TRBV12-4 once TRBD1 TGTGCCAGCAGCTACTCTGGGACAGCGGCTTTCTTT CASSYSGTAAFF
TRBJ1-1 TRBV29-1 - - TGCAGCGTTGAAGCAGCAGGGCCGAACACTGAAGCTTTCTTT CSVEAAGPNTEAFF
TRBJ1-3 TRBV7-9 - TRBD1 TGTGCCAGCAGCTTCGGACAGGGCGCTGGAAACACCATATATTTT CASSFGQGAGNTIYF